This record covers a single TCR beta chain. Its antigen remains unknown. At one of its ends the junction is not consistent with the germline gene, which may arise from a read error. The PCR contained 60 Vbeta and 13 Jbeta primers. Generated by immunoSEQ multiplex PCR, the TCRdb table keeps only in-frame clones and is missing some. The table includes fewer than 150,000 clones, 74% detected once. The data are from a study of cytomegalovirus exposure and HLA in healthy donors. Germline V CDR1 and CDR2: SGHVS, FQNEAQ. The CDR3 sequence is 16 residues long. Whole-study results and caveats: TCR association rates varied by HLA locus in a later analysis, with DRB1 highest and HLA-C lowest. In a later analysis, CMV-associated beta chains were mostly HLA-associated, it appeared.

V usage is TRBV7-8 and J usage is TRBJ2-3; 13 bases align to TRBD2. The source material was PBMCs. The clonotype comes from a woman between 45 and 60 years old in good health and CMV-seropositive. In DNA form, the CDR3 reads TGTGCCAGCAGCTTCCGGACTAGCGGGGGCACAGGTACGCAGTATTTT. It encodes CASSFRTSGGTGTQYF.